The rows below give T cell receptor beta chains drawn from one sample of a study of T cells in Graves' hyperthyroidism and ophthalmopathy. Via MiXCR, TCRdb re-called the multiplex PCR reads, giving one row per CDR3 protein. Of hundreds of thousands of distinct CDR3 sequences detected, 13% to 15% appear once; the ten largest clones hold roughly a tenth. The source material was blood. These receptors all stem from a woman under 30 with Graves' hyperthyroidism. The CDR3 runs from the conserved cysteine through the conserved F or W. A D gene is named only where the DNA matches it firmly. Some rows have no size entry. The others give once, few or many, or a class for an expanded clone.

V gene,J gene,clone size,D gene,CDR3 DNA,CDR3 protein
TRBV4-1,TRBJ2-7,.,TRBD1,TGCGCCAGCAGCCAAGCCGGGACAGGTGTTTACGAGCAGTACTTC,CASSQAGTGVYEQYF
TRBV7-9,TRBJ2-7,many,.,TGTGCCAGCAGTTTGACGGGGGACGAGCAGTACTTC,CASSLTGDEQYF
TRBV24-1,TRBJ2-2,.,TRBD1,TGTGCCACCAGCCCCGGACAGGGGTTGGTCGGGGAGCTGTTTTTT,CATSPGQGLVGELFF
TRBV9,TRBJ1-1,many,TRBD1,TGTGCCAGCAGCGTAGGGACAGGTCCCTACGAGAACACTGAAGCTTTCTTT,CASSVGTGPYENTEAFF
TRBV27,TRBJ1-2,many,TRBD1,TGTGCCAGCAGTCCTGGGGCGACCGGGACAGAACATGGCTACACCTTC,CASSPGATGTEHGYTF
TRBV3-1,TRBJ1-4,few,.,TGTGCCAGCAGCCAGCAGGTTGGGGAAAAACTGTTTTTT,CASSQQVGEKLFF
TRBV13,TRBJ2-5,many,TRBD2,TGTGCCAGCACCAAATGGGAGTATAGGGAGGGGAAGACCCAGTACTTC,CASTKWEYREGKTQYF
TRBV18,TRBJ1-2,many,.,TGTGCCAGCTCACCAGTGGGCCAGAGATATGGCTACACCTTC,CASSPVGQRYGYTF
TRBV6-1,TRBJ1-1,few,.,TGTGCCAGCAGCCTACGGCGCAGATACACTGAAGCTTTCTTT,CASSLRRRYTEAFF
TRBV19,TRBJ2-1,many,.,TGTGCCAGTAGAATGACGGCGCGGGCCTACAATGAGCAGTTCTTC,CASRMTARAYNEQFF
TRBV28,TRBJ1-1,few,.,TGTGCCAGCAGTTTCGAGGGGACAGCTTTCTTT,CASSFEGTAFF
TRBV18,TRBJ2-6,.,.,TGTGCCAGCTCACCTCCGAACCGGGTGTCTGGGGCCAACGTCCTGACTTTC,CASSPPNRVSGANVLTF
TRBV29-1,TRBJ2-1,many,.,TGCAGCGTTGTAGCAGCGGGCACTTACAATGAGCAGTTCTTC,CSVVAAGTYNEQFF
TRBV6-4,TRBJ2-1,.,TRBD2,TGTGCCAGCAGTGACCGGGGTAGCGGGGGGAGGAATGAGCAGTTCTTC,CASSDRGSGGRNEQFF
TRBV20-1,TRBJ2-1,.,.,TGCAGTGCTAGAGAAGGGATTCTAGACAATGAGCAGTTCTTC,CSAREGILDNEQFF
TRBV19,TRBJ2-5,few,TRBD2,TGTGCCAGTAGTCCGGGACTAGCGCACCAAGAGACCCAGTACTTC,CASSPGLAHQETQYF
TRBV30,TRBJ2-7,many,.,TGTGCCTGGAGGGTCGTCGGCGAGCAGTACTTC,CAWRVVGEQYF
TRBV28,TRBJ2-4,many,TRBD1,TGTGCCAGCAGTTTGTCCACAGGGGGAAACATTCAGTACTTC,CASSLSTGGNIQYF
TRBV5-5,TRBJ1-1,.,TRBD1,TGTGCCAGCAGCTTCCTCTTCCGAGGGACAGGGAAAACTGAAGCTTTCTTT,CASSFLFRGTGKTEAFF
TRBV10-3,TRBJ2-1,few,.,TGTGCCACCGCAAAGGCAGTAGGGTACAATGAGCAGTTCTTC,CATAKAVGYNEQFF
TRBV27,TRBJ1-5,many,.,TGTGCCAGCAGTTTAACTGGGCAGGGTGGACAGCCCCAGCATTTT,CASSLTGQGGQPQHF
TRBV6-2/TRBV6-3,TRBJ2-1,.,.,TGTGCCAGCAGTTCTCCGGGCCGCTTCTACAATGAGCAGTTCTTC,CASSSPGRFYNEQFF
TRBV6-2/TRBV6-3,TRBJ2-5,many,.,TGTGCCAGAGACTCGCCAGAGACCCAGTACTTC,CARDSPETQYF
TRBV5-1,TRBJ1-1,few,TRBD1,TGCGCCAGCAGCTTGGACAGGGGGGCGGTCGTTTTCTTT,CASSLDRGAVVFF
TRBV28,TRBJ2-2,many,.,TGTGCCAGCAGTCCGCCGGGAGACAACACCGGGGAGCTGTTTTTT,CASSPPGDNTGELFF
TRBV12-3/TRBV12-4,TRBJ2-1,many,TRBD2,TGTGCCAGCAGTTTTGGCGGGAGCGGCTATGAGCAGTTCTTC,CASSFGGSGYEQFF
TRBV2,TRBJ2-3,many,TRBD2,TGTGCCAGCAGTGAACCACTAGCGGGGTCCACAGATACGCAGTATTTT,CASSEPLAGSTDTQYF
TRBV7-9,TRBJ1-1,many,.,TGTGCCAGCAGCCCCTTGGGGGTACCTGAAGCTTTCTTT,CASSPLGVPEAFF
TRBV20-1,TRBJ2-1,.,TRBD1,TGCAGTTCTAGGGGGAGGGACAGGGATTTCCCCTACACCTACAATGAGCAGTTCTTC,CSSRGRDRDFPYTYNEQFF
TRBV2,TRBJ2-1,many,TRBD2,TGTGCCAGCAGTGACACCGGGACTAGCGGGATTCCCTCCTACAATGAGCAGTTCTTC,CASSDTGTSGIPSYNEQFF
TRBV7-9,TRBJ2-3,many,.,TGTGCCAGCAGCCCGGAAGGCGCAGATACGCAGTATTTT,CASSPEGADTQYF
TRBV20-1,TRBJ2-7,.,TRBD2,TGCAGTGCTAGAGATTCCTGGAGCGGGAGATCGGGCGAGCGGTACTTC,CSARDSWSGRSGERYF
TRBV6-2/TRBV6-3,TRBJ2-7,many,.,TGTGCCAGCAGTGGGCCGAGGAGGGACAACTCCTACGAGCAGTACTTC,CASSGPRRDNSYEQYF
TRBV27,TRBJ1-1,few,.,TGTGCCAGCAGTTTAAGGGGCCCGACCACTGAAGCTTTCTTT,CASSLRGPTTEAFF
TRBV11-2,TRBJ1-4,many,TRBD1,TGTGCCAGCAGCCAAGGGACAGGGAAGAGGACTAATGAAAAACTGTTTTTT,CASSQGTGKRTNEKLFF
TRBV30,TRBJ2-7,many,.,TGTGCCTGGAGTGTACGGGCAGGGGTAACCTCCTACGAGCAGTACTTC,CAWSVRAGVTSYEQYF
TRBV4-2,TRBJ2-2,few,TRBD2,TGTGCCAGCAGAGCGGGGGAAGATACCGGGGAGCTGTTTTTT,CASRAGEDTGELFF
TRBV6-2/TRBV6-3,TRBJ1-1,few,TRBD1,TGTGCCAGCAGTCACCCCGGGACAGGGATGACTTTCTTT,CASSHPGTGMTFF
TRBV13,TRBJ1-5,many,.,TGTGCCAGCAGCTCGGTGGGGGAAATAAATCAGCCCCAGCATTTT,CASSSVGEINQPQHF
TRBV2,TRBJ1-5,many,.,TGTGCCAGCAGTGAACAGGGGTTGTATAGCAATCAGCCCCAGCATTTT,CASSEQGLYSNQPQHF
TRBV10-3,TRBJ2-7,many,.,TGTGCCATCATGAGTGGCAGGAGCTCCTACGAGCAGTACTTC,CAIMSGRSSYEQYF
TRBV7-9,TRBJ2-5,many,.,TGTGCCAGCAGTTTTCCTCCCCAAGAGACCCAGTACTTC,CASSFPPQETQYF
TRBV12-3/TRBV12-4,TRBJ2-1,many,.,TGTGCCAGCAGTTCGCCGACAGGCCACTCCTACAATGAGCAGTTCTTC,CASSSPTGHSYNEQFF
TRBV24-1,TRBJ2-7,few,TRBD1,TGTGCCACCAGTGAGGGACAGGGGGCCTACGAGCAGTACTTC,CATSEGQGAYEQYF
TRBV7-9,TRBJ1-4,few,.,TGTGCCAGCAGCGTCGGACAGAGTAATGAAAAACTGTTTTTT,CASSVGQSNEKLFF
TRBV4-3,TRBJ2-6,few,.,TGCGCCAGCAGCCAAGCGGACTCTGGGGCCAACGTCCTGACTTTC,CASSQADSGANVLTF
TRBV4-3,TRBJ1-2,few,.,TGCGCCAGCAGCCAAGAGGGGGCAGGGGAGGACTATGGCTACACCTTC,CASSQEGAGEDYGYTF
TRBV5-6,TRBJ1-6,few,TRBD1,TGTGCCAGCAGCTGGGAGACAGGGGTGCGGAATAATTCACCCCTCCACTTT,CASSWETGVRNNSPLHF
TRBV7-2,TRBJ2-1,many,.,TGTGCCAGCAGCCCTTGGGGGGGAGGGGGTGAGCAGTTCTTC,CASSPWGGGGEQFF
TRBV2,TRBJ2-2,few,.,TGTGCCAGCAGAGGTCGAGGGAGCACCGGGGAGCTGTTTTTT,CASRGRGSTGELFF
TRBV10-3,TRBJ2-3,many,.,TGTGCCATCAGTGAAAAGGGACACACAGATACGCAGTATTTT,CAISEKGHTDTQYF
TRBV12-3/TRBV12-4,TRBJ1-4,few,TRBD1,TGTGCCAGCAGTCTATCACGGACAGGGAGGAAACTGTTTTTT,CASSLSRTGRKLFF